Sequencing of this T cell receptor (beta chain) was carried out in a study of OX40 agonist ivuxolimab in advanced cancers. Across the whole study: A mean age of about 59 years, range about 20 to 79, was recorded, and roughly 83% were male.

Points on this clone: What it recognizes is unknown.

Sequencing used immunoSEQ multiplex PCR; TCRdb keeps in-frame clones, though not all of them. The data show some 59,000 clones, with under 90% seen just once and 4.5% to 5.5% held by the top ten. Study conclusions and caveats: Clonal expansion was seen in CD4+ and CD8+ blood T cells by week 6 at 0.1 to 3.0 mg/kg. On average, CD8+ T cells showed a greater number of expanded clones than CD4+. Low levels of normalized T-cell clonal expansion also appeared in some nonresponders.

Looked up from germline, CDR1 is SGHRS and CDR2 is YFSETQ. The ends lost 2 bases at V and 6 bases at J; junction bases unmatched: 6. The CDR3 consists of 14 residues. Material: CD4+ or CD8+ T cells sorted from blood, obtained in a trial of the OX40 agonist ivuxolimab. The gene calls are TRBV5-1 and TRBJ1-2; TRBD1 aligns across 8 bases. This TCR was recovered from an adult with an advanced solid tumor such as melanoma, head and neck, liver or kidney cancer. The DNA of the CDR3 is TGCGCCAGCAGCTTCGACAGGGGAAACGATGGCTACACCTTC. Translating gives CASSFDRGNDGYTF.